The 22 T cell receptor beta chains listed next were all sequenced from one sample in a study of blood T cell repertoires in COVID-19. Sequencing used immunoSEQ multiplex PCR; TCRdb keeps in-frame clones, though not all of them. The sample comprises a few hundred thousand clones, 87% of which are singletons, and 2% to 3% rests with the top ten. Sequencing used peripheral blood. These receptors all come from a man between 18 and 29 years old with active or convalescent COVID-19.

This sequence joins TRBV9 and TRBJ2-1; no clear D. The CDR3 has 15 amino acids. Germline V CDR1 and CDR2: SGDLS, YYNGEE. V dropped 3 bases and J dropped 1 base, with 11 bases sitting between them. The CDR3 loop is CASSGSSGSYNEQFF. The CDR3 coding sequence is TGTGCCAGCAGCGGTTCTTCAGGTTCCTACAATGAGCAGTTCTTC.

The chain employs TRBV19 and TRBJ1-6; D unclear. This CDR3 region has 16 residues. The V gene's germline CDR1 is LNHDA and CDR2 SQIVND (reference sequence). Trimming took off 5 bases at V and 4 bases at J, with 15 bases between the two ends. The CDR3 nucleotides read TGTGCCAGTAGTTCGGATGGGCGACGGTATAATTCACCCCTCCACTTT. Protein product: CASSSDGRRYNSPLHF.

CDR3 loop: CATSRGVTGERSPLHF. The DNA for the CDR3 is TGTGCCACCAGCAGAGGCGTGACAGGGGAGAGGTCACCCCTCCACTTT. The J gene is TRBJ1-6, the V gene TRBV15, with 8 bases fitting TRBD1. This CDR3 is 16 amino acids long. V gave up 1 base and J gave up 10 bases; unmatched junction bases: 9. Germline CDR1 is LNHNV and CDR2 is YYDKDF (reference sequence).

The chain links TRBV5-1 to TRBJ2-1, with a weak D call TRBD1 (6 bases). V lost 2 bases, J lost 7 bases, and 13 bases lay in between. The CDR3 loop spans 14 amino acids. Germline V lookup: CDR1 SGHRS, CDR2 YFSETQ. CDR3 amino acids: CASSLWGPGNEQFF. DNA of the CDR3: TGCGCCAGCAGCTTATGGGGGCCGGGTAATGAGCAGTTCTTC. The full variable domain, rest sourced from reference TRBV5-1 and TRBJ2-1, is KAGVTQTPRYLIKTRGQQVTLSCSPISGHRSVSWYQQTPGQGLQFLFEYFSETQRNKGNFPGRFSGRQFSNSRSEMNVSTLELGDSALYLCASSLWGPGNEQFFGPGTRLTVL.

The chain links TRBV29-1 to TRBJ2-2; 10 bases map to TRBD1. The germline V gene encodes CDR1 SQVTM and CDR2 ANQGSEA. The CDR3 runs to 14 residues. After removal of 4 bases from V and 4 bases from J, the junction contained 3 bases not matched to a gene. CDR3 nucleotides: TGCAGCGTTGGAGGGACAGGGGTCACCGGGGAGCTGTTTTTT. As protein: CSVGGTGVTGELFF.

A few counts support this clone. V gene TRBV4-1 combines with J gene TRBJ2-7; 10 bases fit TRBD2. Trimming at V came to 3 bases and at J to 2 bases, leaving 4 bases not matched to a gene. This CDR3 spans 15 amino acids. The germline gives CDR1 MGHRA, CDR2 YSYEKL. DNA of the CDR3: TGCGCCAGCAGCCAGGGGACTAGCGAGACCTACGAGCAGTACTTC. Translating it yields CASSQGTSETYEQYF.

The rearrangement joins TRBV18 to TRBJ2-7; 8 positions agree with TRBD1. The CDR3 length is 20 residues. Germline values: CDR1 KGHSH, CDR2 LQKENI. Trimming removed 3 bases from V and 3 bases from J; junction bases left unmatched: 22. CDR3 DNA: TGTGCCAGCTCACCTCCAACGCAGATCACCGGGACAGGAGCAAACTACGAGCAGTACTTC. This encodes CASSPPTQITGTGANYEQYF. Together with reference TRBV18 and TRBJ2-7, the CDR3 gives the full variable domain: NAGVMQNPRHLVRRRGQEARLRCSPMKGHSHVYWYRQLPEEGLKFMVYLQKENIIDESGMPKERFSAEFPKEGPSILRIQQVVRGDSAAYFCASSPPTQITGTGANYEQYFGPGTRLTVT.

A single count supports this clone. The J gene is TRBJ2-3, the V gene TRBV19; a weak D match, TRBD2 (6 bases). Germline-derived CDR1 and CDR2 are LNHDA and SQIVND (reference sequence). Trimming stripped 3 bases from V and 0 bases from J, with 10 bases between. The CDR3 has 15 residues. DNA for the CDR3: TGTGCCAGTAGTATTGGCGGGATGAGCACAGATACGCAGTATTTT. Translated, it gives CASSIGGMSTDTQYF.

The chain couples TRBV28 to TRBJ1-1; D perhaps matches TRBD1 (5 bases). V lost 5 bases and J lost 1, with 11 bases in between. The CDR3 length is 14 residues. Germline V gene sequence: CDR1 MDHEN, CDR2 SYDVKM. The CDR3 spells CASSTGGANTEAFF. CDR3 coding DNA: TGTGCCAGCAGTACAGGAGGGGCGAACACTGAAGCTTTCTTT.

This clone has just a few counts. This chain links TRBV2 with TRBJ2-2; D is unresolved. In germline, CDR1 is SNHLY, CDR2 FYNNEI. The CDR3 runs 12 residues. V was trimmed by 6 bases and J by 1 base, leaving 3 bases between them. Here the CDR3 DNA reads TGTGCCAGCAGACAGAACACCGGGGAGCTGTTTTTT. This sequence encodes CASRQNTGELFF.

The CDR3 is CASSLAGETEAFF. The CDR3 DNA reads as TGTGCCAGCAGCTTGGCAGGGGAAACTGAAGCTTTCTTT. The chain combines TRBV11-2 with TRBJ1-1; D perhaps matches TRBD1 (6 bases). Per the germline V gene, CDR1 is SGHAT and CDR2 is FQNNGV. The CDR3 totals 13 residues. Trimming removed 3 bases at V and 5 bases at J, with 10 bases between.

J is TRBJ1-1 and V is TRBV28, with D perhaps matching TRBD1 (6 bases). Germline V lookup: CDR1 MDHEN, CDR2 SYDVKM. This CDR3 has 11 amino acids. Trimming took off 5 bases at V and 10 bases at J, with 11 bases between the two ends. The CDR3 loop is CASSRSDRAFF. CDR3 sequence (DNA): TGTGCCAGCAGTCGCTCGGACAGAGCTTTCTTT.

The chain recombines TRBV27 with TRBJ1-2; 7 bases map to TRBD1. Germline V gene sequence: CDR1 MNHEY, CDR2 SMNVEV (reference sequence). The CDR3 has 13 amino acids. With V trimmed by 3 bases and J by 8 bases, 6 bases remained unmatched. The CDR3 loop is CASSFDRVLGYTF. The CDR3 DNA follows: TGTGCCAGCAGTTTCGACAGGGTGTTAGGCTACACCTTC.

This clone has a single count. The CDR3 protein is CASASSFDEQYF. The CDR3 DNA is TGTGCCAGCGCTTCCAGTTTCGACGAGCAGTACTTC. This sequence joins TRBV2 and TRBJ2-7; D is uncertain. The germline gives CDR1 SNHLY, CDR2 FYNNEI. V was pared by 8 bases and J by 5 bases, with 13 bases between. This CDR3 is built from 12 residues.

The genes are TRBV5-4 and TRBJ2-7; possibly TRBD1 for D (6 bases). CDR3 length: 12 amino acids. The germline V and J ends were trimmed by 4 bases and 6 bases, with 11 bases remaining between them. Per the germline V gene, CDR1 is SGHNT and CDR2 is YYREEE (reference sequence). CDR3 in DNA: TGTGCCAGCAGCCTGAACAGGGTCGAGCAGTACTTC. It is translated as CASSLNRVEQYF.

The chain has TRBV27 and TRBJ2-7; TRBD2 agrees at 11 bases. Unmatched junction bases numbered 6, after V lost 4 bases and J lost 7 bases. From germline, CDR1 is MNHEY and CDR2 SMNVEV (reference sequence). The CDR3 has 14 amino acids. The CDR3 DNA reads TGTGCCAGCAGTTCCCGGACTAGCGGGTTAGAGCAGTACTTC. Protein: CASSSRTSGLEQYF.

The rearrangement uses TRBV6-5 and TRBJ2-7; D gene ambiguous. Trimming left V 7 bases short and J 2 bases short, with 12 bases between. Germline-derived CDR1 and CDR2 are MNHEY and SVGAGI. The length of the CDR3 is 13 residues. The CDR3 here is CASNGNLAYEQYF. The CDR3 DNA reads TGTGCCAGCAACGGAAATCTAGCCTACGAGCAGTACTTC.

J is TRBJ2-2 and V is TRBV6-5; tentative D call: TRBD1 (6 bases). Trimming stripped 6 bases from V and 3 bases from J, with 11 bases between. CDR1 is MNHEY, CDR2 SVGAGI, per germline. The CDR3 runs 14 residues. CDR3 sequence (DNA): TGTGCCAGCAGAGGAACAGGGTACACCGGGGAGCTGTTTTTT. This gives the protein CASRGTGYTGELFF.

This clone was found once. This chain links TRBV5-1 with TRBJ2-6; D might be TRBD1 (6 bases). Germline loops: CDR1 SGHRS, CDR2 YFSETQ. This CDR3 contains 15 residues. V lost 4 bases and J lost 2, with 10 bases in between. The CDR3 protein is CASSPKGAGANVLTF. The CDR3 DNA reads as TGCGCCAGCAGCCCGAAGGGGGCTGGGGCCAACGTCCTGACTTTC.

The chain is built from TRBV13 and TRBJ1-5; D unclear. The CDR3 consists of 16 residues. Germline V gives CDR1 PRHDT, CDR2 FYEKMQ (reference sequence). V was trimmed by 0 bases and J by 0 bases, leaving 9 bases between them. The CDR3 DNA is TGTGCCAGCAGCTTAGGTCGAGATTATAGCAATCAGCCCCAGCATTTT. It translates to CASSLGRDYSNQPQHF.

This chain links TRBV27 with TRBJ2-7, with D unresolved. V was clipped by 0 bases and J by 2 bases, with 8 bases between them. CDR3 length: 14 amino acids. Germline V gene data show CDR1 as MNHEY and CDR2 as SMNVEV (reference sequence). CDR3 nucleotides: TGTGCCAGCAGTTTATCTGGCAGTCCCTACGAGCAGTACTTC. It specifies CASSLSGSPYEQYF.

This clone was seen only a few times. This chain connects TRBV6-1 to TRBJ2-2; D may be TRBD2 (5 bases). CDR1 and CDR2 from the germline V gene are MNHNS and SASEGT. V was pared by 3 bases and J by 1 base, with 12 bases between. This CDR3 spans 16 amino acids. The CDR3 DNA follows: TGTGCCAGCAGTGACCGCCAGCGGATGAACACCGGGGAGCTGTTTTTT. Its protein is CASSDRQRMNTGELFF.